This T cell receptor beta chain was captured by sequencing in a study of T-cell reconstitution after alpha-beta-depleted transplantation in children. This clonotype was counted a few times. Its antigen is as yet unknown. In germline, CDR1 is SGHVS, CDR2 FNYEAQ. V shed 5 bases and J shed 2 bases, with 17 bases lying between them. This CDR3 is built from 16 residues. Study-level points and caveats: Reported findings indicate that, about two months after transplant, alpha-beta T cells came from several hundred expanded clones, which were derived from non-depleted graft cells. There were some patients whose high TCRbeta diversity at day 60 came from surviving recipient T cells and thymic progenitors. At one year after transplant, newly produced T cells mostly accounted for T-cell counts and diversity.

Unique molecular identifiers featured in how the TCRbeta library was prepared. Each CDR3 protein is one row after TCRdb ran MiXCR on the PCR reads. This sample has 300,000 to 400,000 distinct CDR3 sequences, with over 20% found just once. The receptor's source is a male patient between 5 and 17 years old who had a stem cell transplant for acute lymphoblastic leukemia, so the T cells may come from the graft donor. The sequences come from PBMCs, mostly from graft donor cells, collected 180 days after TCRalphabeta/CD19-depleted stem cell transplant. The chain links TRBV7-6 to TRBJ2-3, with no clear D. The CDR3 spells CASSPGRRPHTDTQYF. Written as DNA, the CDR3 is TGTGCCAGCAGCCCCGGACGGAGACCCCACACAGATACGCAGTATTTT.